These 14 T cell receptor beta chains originate from one sample sequenced in a study of identical twins. TCRdb reprocessed the 5' RACE reads with MiXCR, giving one entry per CDR3 protein. This sample has fewer than 250,000 distinct CDR3 sequences, with around a sixth found just once. The data also belong to a second study, concerning T cells expressing NK-cell markers.

The sample comprised CD8+ T cells sorted from blood. These receptors originate from a woman aged 18-29 years in good health.

This clonotype was counted a few times. This chain uses TRBV5-5 with TRBJ2-7; D is possibly TRBD1 or TRBD2 (5 bases each). The CDR3 is 11 residues long. The germline V gene has CDR1 SGHKS and CDR2 YYEKEE (reference sequence). V was cut by 7 bases and J by 6 bases, with 11 bases left in between. CDR3 amino acids: CASLWGTEQYF. In nucleotides, the CDR3 is TGTGCCAGCCTGTGGGGGACCGAGCAGTACTTC.

This sequence joins TRBV19 and TRBJ2-2; 7 nucleotides line up with TRBD1. The germline V gene has CDR1 LNHDA and CDR2 SQIVND (reference sequence). The trim removed 11 bases at V and 6 bases at J, leaving 6 bases unmatched. The CDR3 runs 12 residues. The CDR3 reads CACPQGSGELFF. CDR3 coding DNA: TGTGCCTGCCCACAGGGGTCCGGGGAGCTGTTTTTT.

This clonotype was counted between two and nine times. The rearrangement uses TRBV4-3 and TRBJ1-6; the D is unclear. The CDR3 runs 16 residues. CDR1 is LGHNA, CDR2 YSLEER, per germline. The V and J ends lost 2 bases and 14 bases respectively, with 22 bases between them. The CDR3 sequence is CASSQSIGRLIQALHF. The CDR3 DNA sequence: TGCGCCAGCAGCCAATCAATCGGTCGTTTGATTCAAGCCCTCCACTTT.

J is TRBJ2-1 and V is TRBV3-1; 8 bases agree with TRBD1. V lost 5 bases to trimming and J lost 5 bases; unmatched junction nucleotides: 8. Looked up from germline, CDR1 is LGHDT and CDR2 is YNNKEL (reference sequence). CDR3 length equals 15 residues. CDR3 sequence: CASSSVHRGNNEQFF. The DNA of the CDR3 is TGTGCCAGCAGCTCCGTTCACAGGGGGAACAATGAGCAGTTCTTC.

This sequence joins TRBV7-9 and TRBJ1-2, with D uncertain. Germline-derived CDR1 and CDR2 are SEHNR and FQNEAQ (reference sequence). The CDR3 totals 17 residues. With 5 bases removed from V and 0 bases from J, the gap between germline ends came to 19 bases. As DNA, the CDR3 is TGTGCCAGCAGCCCCCTCTTCGGGGAGCCAACTAACTATGGCTACACCTTC. As protein: CASSPLFGEPTNYGYTF.

This clonotype was counted a few times. This chain joins TRBV6-2 or TRBV6-3 and TRBJ2-1; 7 positions agree with TRBD1. This CDR3 has 15 amino acids. Trimming took 5 bases from V and 4 from J; bases not matched to a gene: 8. Per germline, CDR1 MNHEY and CDR2 SVGEGT. This chain's CDR3 is CASSRRDSTYNEQFF. DNA of the CDR3: TGTGCCAGCAGTCGCCGGGACAGTACATACAATGAGCAGTTCTTC.

This clonotype was counted a single time. V and J are TRBV3-1 and TRBJ2-3, with unresolved D. Germline CDR1 and CDR2: LGHDT and YNNKEL (reference sequence). The CDR3 totals 16 residues. Trimming cost V 0 bases and J 4 bases, with 14 bases left between them. The CDR3 is CASSQDEGGLADTQYF. The CDR3 DNA is TGTGCCAGCAGCCAAGATGAAGGTGGTCTAGCAGATACGCAGTATTTT.

In this sample, this clonotype turned up a few times. The chain joins TRBV6-1 to TRBJ2-7; possibly TRBD1 for D (5 bases). Germline-derived CDR1 and CDR2 are MNHNS and SASEGT. The germline V and J ends were trimmed by 2 bases and 3 bases, with 11 bases remaining between them. This CDR3 comprises 14 residues. In nucleotides, the CDR3 is TGTGCCAGCAGTGAAACAGGACCGTACTACGAGCAGTACTTC. Translated: CASSETGPYYEQYF.

DNA of the CDR3: TGTGCCAGCAGCCCCGATTATGAGCAGTTCTTC. This codes for CASSPDYEQFF. This rearrangement joins TRBV11-2 to TRBJ2-1; D uncertain. Germline V lookup: CDR1 SGHAT, CDR2 FQNNGV. The CDR3 runs to 11 residues. With 5 bases removed from V and 8 bases from J, the gap between germline ends came to 7 bases.

V and J are TRBV20-1 and TRBJ2-5; D may match TRBD1 or TRBD2 (5 bases each). This CDR3 spans 15 amino acids. Germline V CDR1 and CDR2: DFQATT, SNEGSKA (reference sequence). V was shortened by 5 bases and J by 5 bases, with 21 bases between the two germline ends. DNA of the CDR3: TGCAGTGCTTCATATCCAGGGCTAGCTGAGGAGACCCAGTACTTC. It is translated as CSASYPGLAEETQYF.

This clonotype was observed many times. The CDR3 sequence is CASSLTASYEQYF. In nucleotides, the CDR3 is TGTGCCAGCAGCTTAACAGCCTCCTACGAGCAGTACTTC. This chain links TRBV7-9 with TRBJ2-7; D remains unclear. CDR3 length: 13 residues. V was clipped by 2 bases and J by 0 bases, with 5 bases between them. The germline gives CDR1 SEHNR, CDR2 FQNEAQ (reference sequence).

In nucleotides, the CDR3 is TGCAGTGCTAGAAGGCCGGACTACAATGAGCAGTTCTTC. Translating it yields CSARRPDYNEQFF. J is TRBJ2-1 and V is TRBV20-1; no clear D gene. The CDR3 contains 13 residues. Germline assignment: CDR1 DFQATT and CDR2 SNEGSKA (reference sequence). V shed 2 bases and J shed 3 bases, with 8 bases lying between them.

There are a few counts of this clonotype. The V and J genes are TRBV7-8 and TRBJ2-7; D is undetermined. Germline V gene sequence: CDR1 SGHVS, CDR2 FQNEAQ. This CDR3 contains 14 residues. V gave up 2 bases and J gave up 6 bases, with 14 bases separating them. The CDR3 DNA reads TGTGCCAGCAGCTTATCCGGTCACGCGCGCGAGCAGTACTTC. The encoded protein is CASSLSGHAREQYF.

This clonotype has just a few counts. The rearrangement links TRBV19 to TRBJ1-1; D is ambiguous. The CDR3 totals 12 residues. V was clipped by 8 bases and J by 1 base, with 8 bases between them. Germline values: CDR1 LNHDA, CDR2 SQIVND (reference sequence). Written as DNA, the CDR3 is TGTGCCAGTCTCGACGGGAACACTGAAGCTTTCTTT. Residues: CASLDGNTEAFF.